The 6 T cell receptor beta chains below all came from one sample that was sequenced in a study of early T cells in non-severe SARS-CoV-2 infection. Each CDR3 protein is one row after TCRdb ran MiXCR on the 5' RACE reads. Here the sample spans more than 25,000 distinct CDR3 sequences, roughly 5.6% being singletons. Sequencing input: whole blood. The receptors originated from an adult who was a healthcare worker with PCR-confirmed SARS-CoV-2 infection or an uninfected control (not recorded which).

This clonotype was detected ten times or more. The genes are TRBV6-2 or TRBV6-3 and TRBJ2-3; 11 nucleotides match TRBD2. This CDR3 is 15 amino acids long. Germline CDR1 is MNHEY and CDR2 is SVGEGT. V lost 5 bases to trimming and J lost 6 bases; unmatched junction nucleotides: 7. The CDR3 region is CASSPTSGSPDTQYF. The CDR3 DNA is TGTGCCAGCAGTCCAACTAGCGGGAGCCCGGATACGCAGTATTTT.

This clonotype was counted only a few times. The V call is TRBV12-3 or TRBV12-4, the J call TRBJ2-1; D ambiguous. V was pared by 6 bases and J by 8 bases, with 5 bases between. This CDR3 spans 10 amino acids. CDR3 residues: CASRGHEQFF. CDR3 nucleotides: TGTGCCAGCAGGGGCCATGAGCAGTTCTTC.

Many counts were recorded for this clonotype. The V gene is TRBV12-3 or TRBV12-4, the J gene TRBJ2-6; 9 bases are a match to TRBD1. This CDR3 has 20 amino acids. Trimming took 9 bases from V and 0 from J; bases not matched to a gene: 18. The CDR3 DNA follows: TGTGCCAGTTGGGGACAGGGAGGTCTAGCGGCTTTCTCTGGGGCCAACGTCCTGACTTTC. Its protein product is CASWGQGGLAAFSGANVLTF.

The chain combines TRBV3-1 with TRBJ2-2; maybe TRBD1 (6 bases). CDR1 and CDR2 from the germline V gene are LGHDT and YNNKEL (reference sequence). The CDR3 consists of 13 residues. Deletions cut 4 bases from V and 6 bases from J, with 9 bases between. The CDR3 loop reads CASSLRQAGELFF. CDR3 nucleotide sequence: TGTGCCAGCAGCCTCCGACAGGCCGGGGAGCTGTTTTTT. Variable domain in full (rest from reference TRBV3-1 and TRBJ2-2): DTAVSQTPKYLVTQMGNDKSIKCEQNLGHDTMYWYKQDSKKFLKIMFSYNNKELIINETVPNRFSPKSPDKAHLNLHINSLELGDSAVYFCASSLRQAGELFFGEGSRLTVL.

This clonotype occurred many times. This chain uses TRBV29-1 with TRBJ2-1, with 12 bases identical to TRBD2. CDR3 length: 14 residues. J lost 5 bases, V lost 6 bases, and 5 bases had no gene match. Germline loops: CDR1 SQVTM, CDR2 ANQGSEA. CDR3 in DNA: TGCAGCGTCGGGAGACTAGCGGGAGACAATGAGCAGTTCTTC. This sequence encodes CSVGRLAGDNEQFF.

This chain joins TRBV6-5 and TRBJ1-2, with 9 bases that match TRBD1. Trimming took 1 base from V and 5 from J; bases not matched to a gene: 2. The CDR3 loop spans 14 amino acids. The V gene's germline CDR1 is MNHEY and CDR2 SVGAGI. CDR3 DNA: TGTGCCAGCAGTTACTACGGGACAGGGTATGGCTACACCTTC. It translates to CASSYYGTGYGYTF.